Listed below are T cell receptor beta chains from one sample, sequenced in a study of shared clonotypes between healthy human individuals. Sequencing was performed with immunoSEQ multiplex PCR; in TCRdb, only in-frame clones are kept and a portion is missing. The data show 1.6 million or so clones, roughly 96% seen once. The sequenced material came from naive CD4+ T cells sorted from blood. The receptors originated from a man between 25 and 39 years old in good health. CDR3s include the opening cysteine and the closing phenylalanine or tryptophan. The D gene is left open where the match is weak. Only some rows state a clone size, as once, few, many or a class for expanded clones.

>TRBJ1-1|TRBV11-2|.|.
CASSLFSFYDTEAFF
TGTGCCAGCAGCTTATTTTCGTTTTACGACACTGAAGCTTTCTTT
>TRBJ1-2|TRBV11-2|.|.
CASSLVPAPNYGYTF
TGTGCCAGCAGCTTAGTACCAGCACCTAACTATGGCTACACCTTC
>TRBJ1-5|TRBV10-3|.|.
CAISEDAARVNGQPQHF
TGTGCCATCAGTGAAGATGCCGCGAGGGTTAATGGTCAGCCCCAGCATTTT
>TRBJ2-7|TRBV29-1|TRBD1|.
CSVEKDRVGEQYF
TGCAGCGTTGAAAAAGACAGGGTAGGCGAGCAGTACTTC
>TRBJ2-7|TRBV4-1|.|once
CASSQVHRSYEQYF
TGCGCCAGCAGCCAAGTCCACCGCTCCTACGAGCAGTACTTC
>TRBJ2-7|TRBV28|.|.
CASSFPDRFSSYEQYF
TGTGCCAGCAGTTTCCCTGACAGATTCAGCTCCTACGAGCAGTACTTC
>TRBJ2-3|TRBV18|.|.
CASSTRGSDTQYF
TGTGCCAGTTCGACCAGGGGATCAGATACGCAGTATTTT
>TRBJ2-7|TRBV18|TRBD1|.
CASSRETGGLSYEQYF
TGTGCCAGCTCACGGGAGACAGGGGGATTGTCCTACGAGCAGTACTTC
>TRBJ2-7|TRBV19|.|.
CASSIMANAEQYF
TGTGCCAGTAGTATAATGGCAAACGCGGAGCAGTACTTC
>TRBJ2-7|TRBV5-1|TRBD1|.
CASSFGTGGTYEQYF
TGCGCCAGCAGCTTTGGGACAGGGGGTACCTACGAGCAGTACTTC
>TRBJ2-7|TRBV14|TRBD1|.
CASSLRDRWSSYEQYF
TGTGCCAGCAGCCTTCGGGACAGGTGGAGCTCCTACGAGCAGTACTTC
>TRBJ1-2|TRBV18|.|.
CASSPPGTNYGYTF
TGTGCCAGCTCACCACCGGGGACTAACTATGGCTACACCTTC
>TRBJ2-5|TRBV11-2|TRBD2|.
CASRPLPGLAEETQYF
TGTGCCAGCAGACCCCTTCCGGGACTAGCGGAAGAGACCCAGTACTTC
>TRBJ2-3|TRBV10-2|.|.
CASSVTRAEVVF
TGCGCCAGCAGTGTAACTAGGGCGGAGGTCGTTTTT
>TRBJ2-5|TRBV14|.|.
CASSQDYGDETQYF
TGTGCCAGCAGCCAAGATTATGGGGATGAGACCCAGTACTTC
>TRBJ1-1|TRBV25-1|TRBD1|.
CASSGFHRDRVNTEAFF
TGTGCCAGCAGTGGTTTTCACCGGGACAGGGTGAACACTGAAGCTTTCTTT